Below, one TCR beta chain is given with its context. The antigen is undetermined. The data were taken from a study of shared clonotypes between healthy human individuals. Findings of the study overall: Limitation of the genetic and exposure-history diversity represented came from the few donors. Some clonotypes were shared by all four sorted-subset donors, while others were not shared. The non-shared ones had lower generation probabilities than the shared ones. Blood was the only sampled material, and tissue repertoires likely differ.

The naive CD8 fraction comprised CD45RO-negative cells positively selected for CCR7 and excluded terminally differentiated effector memory CD45RA+ cells. The protocol was immunoSEQ multiplex PCR, while the TCRdb copy is restricted to in-frame clones and leaves out a portion. There are around 560,000 clones in the sample; approximately 95% occur only once, and over 0.1% lies in the top ten. Germline values: CDR1 MDHEN, CDR2 SYDVKM. The CDR3 extends over 14 amino acids. With 6 bases clipped from V and 1 base from J, the junction kept 5 bases outside the gene matches. This clonotype was sampled from a woman between 25 and 40 years old in good health. The V gene is TRBV28, the J gene TRBJ1-2; 7 bases fit TRBD1. The sample taken for sequencing was naive CD8+ T cells sorted from blood. The CDR3 is CASSPHRGNYGYTF. The CDR3, as DNA: TGTGCCAGCAGCCCCCACAGGGGTAACTATGGCTACACCTTC.